These 12 T cell receptor beta chains were sequenced from one sample in a study of blood T cell repertoires in COVID-19. The table came from immunoSEQ multiplex PCR; TCRdb's copy has only in-frame clones and leaves some out. The data hold 35,000 to 55,000 clones, with about 88% observed a single time. The sequencing input was peripheral blood. These receptors originate from a woman aged 65 to 85 in a cohort sampled during active COVID-19.

The chain employs TRBV30 and TRBJ1-3; D may be TRBD1 (6 bases). The V gene lost 2 bases and the J gene lost 0 bases, with 14 bases spanning the gap. Germline assignment: CDR1 GTSNPN and CDR2 SVGIG (reference sequence). This CDR3 contains 16 residues. The CDR3 here is CAWSLLDRSSGNTIYF. CDR3 bases: TGTGCCTGGAGTCTTTTAGACAGGTCCTCTGGAAACACCATATATTTT. Looking up the rest from reference TRBV30 and TRBJ1-3 gives the full variable domain: SQTIHQWPATLVQPVGSPLSLECTVEGTSNPNLYWYRQAAGRGLQLLFYSVGIGQISSEVPQNLSASRPQDRQFILSSKKLLLSDSGFYLCAWSLLDRSSGNTIYFGEGSWLTVV.

This chain links TRBV3-1 (or the pseudogene TRBV3-2) with TRBJ2-3, with 9 bases aligning to TRBD2. J lost 3 bases, V lost 0 bases, and 4 bases had no gene match. Germline CDR1 LGHDT, CDR2 YNNKEL (reference sequence). The CDR3 is 16 amino acids. CDR3 sequence (DNA): TGTGCCAGCAGCCAAGATCTAAGCGGGGGGACAGATACGCAGTATTTT. As protein: CASSQDLSGGTDTQYF.

The V call is TRBV2, the J call TRBJ2-4; D might be TRBD2 (6 bases). The CDR3 runs 11 residues. Germline-derived CDR1 and CDR2 are SNHLY and FYNNEI. V was cut by 6 bases and J by 15 bases, with 15 bases left in between. The CDR3 DNA is TGTGCCAGCAGGGAGGGTCTGTCACTGTACTTC. It is translated as CASREGLSLYF.

The table lists this clone with a count of one. The chain uses TRBV5-1 and TRBJ1-1; the D gene is possibly TRBD1 (6 bases). Per the germline V gene, CDR1 is SGHRS and CDR2 is YFSETQ. Trimming removed 6 bases at V and 2 bases at J, with 14 bases between. This CDR3 is 14 amino acids long. CDR3 sequence reads: CASNPPGHNTEAFF. CDR3 in DNA: TGCGCCAGCAACCCTCCGGGACACAACACTGAAGCTTTCTTT. Variable domain in full (rest from reference TRBV5-1 and TRBJ1-1): KAGVTQTPRYLIKTRGQQVTLSCSPISGHRSVSWYQQTPGQGLQFLFEYFSETQRNKGNFPGRFSGRQFSNSRSEMNVSTLELGDSALYLCASNPPGHNTEAFFGQGTRLTVV.

In this sample, this clone turned up a few times. J is TRBJ1-6 and V is TRBV7-8; 9 bases agree with TRBD1. The germline V gene encodes CDR1 SGHVS and CDR2 FQNEAQ. The junction had 4 bases not matched to a gene; V was cut back by 3 bases and J by 10 bases. The CDR3 totals 14 residues. Here the CDR3 DNA reads TGTGCCAGCAGCTTGGGACAGGGAAGGTCACCCCTCCACTTT. It specifies CASSLGQGRSPLHF. The variable domain in full, with the rest retrieved from reference TRBV7-8 and TRBJ1-6, is GAGVSQSPRYKVAKRGQDVALRCDPISGHVSLFWYQQALGQGPEFLTYFQNEAQLDKSGLPSDRFFAERPEGSVSTLKIQRTQQEDSAVYLCASSLGQGRSPLHFGNGTRLTVT.

The chain joins TRBV30 to TRBJ1-2, with 7 bases lining up with TRBD1. The CDR3 runs 15 residues. V gave up 2 bases and J gave up 7 bases; unmatched junction bases: 13. Germline V CDR1 and CDR2: GTSNPN, SVGIG (reference sequence). The CDR3 coding sequence is TGTGCCTGGAGTTTTCTTATACAGGGGAGAGGTGGCTACACCTTC. Translated: CAWSFLIQGRGGYTF.

The chain employs TRBV4-3 and TRBJ2-1; 10 bases agree with TRBD2. This CDR3 spans 17 amino acids. Germline CDR1 and CDR2: LGHNA and YSLEER. Trimming took 4 bases from V and 7 from J; bases not matched to a gene: 13. CDR3 amino acids: CASSPQRVLAGLNEQFF. DNA of the CDR3: TGCGCCAGCAGCCCCCAGAGGGTACTAGCGGGACTGAATGAGCAGTTCTTC.

The chain carries TRBV5-5 and TRBJ1-2; D remains ambiguous. Trimming shortened V by 2 bases and J by 4 bases, and 15 bases separated the two germline ends. Germline values: CDR1 SGHKS, CDR2 YYEKEE (reference sequence). CDR3 size: 15 residues. As DNA, the CDR3 is TGTGCCAGCAGCTTTCGACTCGAAGTGGGCTATGGCTACACCTTC. This gives the protein CASSFRLEVGYGYTF.

The count of this clone is one. The chain links TRBV7-6 to TRBJ2-3, with 8 bases matching TRBD1. Germline loops: CDR1 SGHVS, CDR2 FNYEAQ. V lost 4 bases to trimming and J lost 5 bases; unmatched junction nucleotides: 11. CDR3 length: 16 residues. The CDR3 spells CASSSPDREGGDTQYF. The CDR3 DNA reads as TGTGCCAGCAGCTCCCCGGACAGGGAAGGTGGAGATACGCAGTATTTT.

The table lists this clone with a few counts. This sequence joins TRBV19 and TRBJ2-1; D is unclear. CDR1 LNHDA and CDR2 SQIVND come from the germline V gene (reference sequence). The CDR3 is 15 amino acids. V lost 2 bases and J 2 bases, leaving 10 bases between the germline ends. The CDR3 DNA reads TGTGCCAGTAGTATACAGGCTGCCACCTACAATGAGCAGTTCTTC. Translated, it gives CASSIQAATYNEQFF.

The CDR3, as DNA: TGCGCCAGCAGCCAAGATTGTAATAGCTCTAGCTCCTACAATGAGCAGTTCTTC. Translating it yields CASSQDCNSSSSYNEQFF. J is TRBJ2-1 and V is TRBV4-3, with D uncertain. The CDR3 runs 18 residues. The V end was cut by 0 bases, the J end by 0 bases, with 15 bases between. Germline CDR1 and CDR2: LGHNA and YSLEER.

The rearrangement uses TRBV29-1 and TRBJ2-3, with D uncertain. Trimming left V 7 bases short and J 8 bases short, with 16 bases between. The CDR3 loop spans 12 amino acids. Per the germline V gene, CDR1 is SQVTM and CDR2 is ANQGSEA. The CDR3: CSGGLLEGTQYF. CDR3 nucleotides: TGCAGCGGCGGTCTCCTAGAAGGTACGCAGTATTTT.